This entry is about one TCR beta chain. Its antigen is currently unknown. TCRdb's copy holds only in-frame clones and misses some; the assay was immunoSEQ multiplex PCR. The data hold around 83,000 clones, with 91% observed a single time. These data belong to a study of OX40 agonist ivuxolimab in advanced cancers. General study results and limits: Among the lowest peripheral clonal expansion occurred in 0.1-3.0 mg/kg partial responders.

CDR1 SGHTA and CDR2 FQGTGA come from the germline V gene. This CDR3 spans 15 amino acids. Unmatched junction bases numbered 2, after V lost 4 bases and J lost 1 base. V gene TRBV7-3 combines with J gene TRBJ2-2; the match to TRBD1 covers 8 bases. This clonotype was sampled from an adult with an advanced solid tumor such as melanoma, head and neck, liver or kidney cancer. This material consisted of CD4+ or CD8+ T cells sorted from blood, taken in a trial of the OX40 agonist ivuxolimab. The CDR3 DNA follows: TGTGCCAGCAGCTCAGGACAGGGGAACACCGGGGAGCTGTTTTTT. This translates into CASSSGQGNTGELFF.